One and the same sample provided the 6 T cell receptor beta chains below, sequenced in a study of blood T cell dynamics during melanoma immunotherapy. Clones were read by immunoSEQ multiplex PCR, and TCRdb kept only the in-frame ones, dropping some. The sample carries roughly 5,900 clones, approximately 88% recorded once. Time point described: week 3, after first cycle of checkpoint inhibitor. Specimen: blood, collected from a patient treated with checkpoint blockade. These receptors all come from a human donor with melanoma.

This chain links TRBV18 with TRBJ2-3; 8 nucleotides agree with TRBD1. The CDR3 runs 15 residues. Germline V gene lookup returns CDR1 KGHSH and CDR2 LQKENI. V lost 4 bases and J lost 6; bases outside the gene matches: 9. The CDR3 loop is CASSLVAGGGDTQYF. The CDR3 DNA is TGTGCCAGCTCACTCGTGGCAGGGGGCGGTGATACGCAGTATTTT.

The chain carries TRBV5-4 and TRBJ2-3; tentative D call: TRBD2 (5 bases). Germline values: CDR1 SGHNT, CDR2 YYREEE (reference sequence). The CDR3 totals 15 residues. Trimming took off 2 bases at V and 1 base at J, with 11 bases between the two ends. The CDR3 DNA is TGTGCCAGCAGCTTTGACCGGGGAGGCACAGATACGCAGTATTTT. This translates into CASSFDRGGTDTQYF. Filled out from reference TRBV5-4 and TRBJ2-3, the complete variable domain reads ETGVTQSPTHLIKTRGQQVTLRCSSQSGHNTVSWYQQALGQGPQFIFQYYREEENGRGNFPPRFSGLQFPNYSSELNVNALELDDSALYLCASSFDRGGTDTQYFGPGTRLTVL.

The chain employs TRBV30 and TRBJ1-6; the D gene is possibly TRBD1 (6 bases). The CDR3 totals 16 residues. The V and J ends lost 3 bases and 2 bases respectively, with 14 bases between them. Germline V CDR1 and CDR2: GTSNPN, SVGIG (reference sequence). CDR3 amino acids: CAWSVGGLPYNSPLHF. CDR3 DNA sequence: TGTGCCTGGAGCGTCGGGGGCCTGCCCTATAATTCACCCCTCCACTTT.

The V and J genes are TRBV5-5 and TRBJ1-1; D uncertain. This CDR3 has 14 residues. Germline CDR1 SGHKS, CDR2 YYEKEE (reference sequence). Trimming took 1 base from V and 6 from J, leaving 13 bases between them. The CDR3 nucleotides read TGTGCCAGCAGCTTGTGGCTTCCCGGTTCTGAAGCTTTCTTT. Protein sequence: CASSLWLPGSEAFF.

This rearrangement joins TRBV7-2 to TRBJ1-5; unclear D gene. V lost 0 bases, J lost 9 bases, and 18 bases lay in between. CDR1 and CDR2 (germline): SGHTA, FQGNSA. The CDR3 is 16 amino acids. CDR3 region: CASSLAAPGGRLPQHF. In DNA form, the CDR3 reads TGTGCCAGCAGCTTAGCAGCGCCAGGCGGACGGTTGCCCCAGCATTTT.

J is TRBJ1-2 and V is TRBV28; D gene uncertain. V lost 4 bases to trimming and J lost 7 bases, with 13 bases between them. The V gene's germline CDR1 is MDHEN and CDR2 SYDVKM. The CDR3 extends over 13 amino acids. CDR3 sequence reads: CASSYGEVGGYTF. For the CDR3, the DNA is TGTGCCAGCAGTTACGGTGAGGTTGGTGGCTACACCTTC.